These 20 T cell receptor beta chains were all obtained from the same sample, sequenced in a study of blood T cell repertoires in COVID-19. The protocol was immunoSEQ multiplex PCR, while the TCRdb copy is restricted to in-frame clones and leaves out a portion. The data contain around 260,000 clones, approximately 91% of them singletons. The sample comprised peripheral blood. These receptors all come from a human donor in a cohort sampled during active COVID-19.

The chain recombines TRBV11-2 with TRBJ2-5; no reliable D call. The CDR3 contains 16 residues. Trimming cost V 0 bases and J 1 base, with 12 bases left between them. Germline values: CDR1 SGHAT, CDR2 FQNNGV. CDR3 DNA: TGTGCCAGCAGCTTAGATGTCCGGGTACTCCAAGAGACCCAGTACTTC. Translation gives CASSLDVRVLQETQYF.

The chain carries TRBV10-3 and TRBJ2-7, with 8 bases fitting TRBD1. Trimming cost V 5 bases and J 2 bases; bases outside gene matches: 8. CDR3 length: 15 amino acids. Germline V gene lookup returns CDR1 ENHRY and CDR2 SYGVKD. CDR3: CAISSSTGVAYEQYF. The DNA for the CDR3 is TGTGCCATCAGTTCCTCGACAGGGGTTGCCTACGAGCAGTACTTC.

This chain joins TRBV10-1 and TRBJ2-7; no clear D. Germline V gene data show CDR1 as WNHNN and CDR2 as SYGVQD (reference sequence). Trimming took 2 bases from V and 3 from J, leaving 5 bases between them. This CDR3 spans 12 amino acids. The CDR3 sequence is CASSENYYEQYF. In nucleotides, the CDR3 is TGCGCCAGCAGTGAGAACTACTACGAGCAGTACTTC.

The V call is TRBV7-9, the J call TRBJ2-2; TRBD2 matches at 8 bases. Looked up from germline, CDR1 is SEHNR and CDR2 is FQNEAQ (reference sequence). This CDR3 region has 16 residues. The V and J ends lost 7 bases and 2 bases, in that order; junction bases with no gene match: 9. The CDR3 bases are TGTGCCAGCACCCCAGGGACTAGAACTAACACCGGGGAGCTGTTTTTT. This encodes CASTPGTRTNTGELFF.

The chain uses TRBV6-5 and TRBJ1-4; perhaps TRBD1 as D (6 bases). The V gene lost 2 bases and the J gene lost 7 bases, with 11 bases spanning the gap. The CDR3 covers 14 residues. Germline CDR1 reads MNHEY; CDR2 reads SVGAGI. The CDR3 nucleotides are TGTGCCAGCAGTTACGTAAGGACAGCTGAAAAACTGTTTTTT. It is translated as CASSYVRTAEKLFF.

The chain joins TRBV27 to TRBJ2-7, with 7 bases lining up with TRBD1. Germline-derived CDR1 and CDR2 are MNHEY and SMNVEV (reference sequence). Trimming removed 5 bases from V and 2 bases from J; junction bases left unmatched: 12. The CDR3 totals 16 residues. The CDR3 loop is CASSRDSLITAYEQYF. The CDR3 bases are TGTGCCAGCAGTCGGGACAGTTTAATTACGGCCTACGAGCAGTACTTC.

This chain uses TRBV6-2 or TRBV6-3 with TRBJ1-4; 8 nucleotides agree with TRBD1. Trimming cost V 2 bases and J 11 bases; bases outside gene matches: 10. Germline assignment: CDR1 MNHEY and CDR2 SVGEGT. There are 15 residues in the CDR3. CDR3 DNA: TGTGCCAGCAGTTACGACAGGACAGGGACGTGGAAACTGTTTTTT. Residues: CASSYDRTGTWKLFF.

The chain combines TRBV18 with TRBJ1-5; D perhaps matches TRBD1 (5 bases). Trimming cost V 3 bases and J 2 bases, with 14 bases left between them. The germline gives CDR1 KGHSH, CDR2 LQKENI. The CDR3 consists of 16 residues. The CDR3 DNA reads TGTGCCAGCTCACCGCGGACCTCCAGGGGCAATCAGCCCCAGCATTTT. It yields the protein CASSPRTSRGNQPQHF.

The chain recombines TRBV7-3 with TRBJ2-7; D unclear. Germline V gives CDR1 SGHTA, CDR2 FQGTGA. CDR3 length equals 13 residues. The V end lost 2 bases, the J end lost 5 bases, and 10 bases lay between the germline ends. In DNA, the CDR3 is TGTGCCAGCAGCTTAGGGCCCTTGGACGAGCAGTACTTC. Translation: CASSLGPLDEQYF.

The V gene is TRBV7-6, the J gene TRBJ2-7; TRBD1 matches at 8 bases. Germline CDR1 and CDR2: SGHVS and FNYEAQ. V lost 5 bases and J lost 1; bases outside the gene matches: 7. This CDR3 comprises 15 residues. The chain's CDR3 is CASSTTDRDSYEQYF. The CDR3 DNA reads TGTGCCAGCAGCACTACGGACAGGGATTCCTACGAGCAGTACTTC.

The rearrangement uses TRBV10-3 and TRBJ1-2; D gene ambiguous. V dropped 2 bases and J dropped 4 bases, with 14 bases sitting between them. The CDR3 sequence is 15 residues long. The germline CDR1 and CDR2 sequences are ENHRY and SYGVKD. The CDR3, as DNA: TGTGCCATCAGTGAGGGGAGGGAAGTGGCCTATGGCTACACCTTC. This codes for CAISEGREVAYGYTF.

The chain couples TRBV5-4 to TRBJ1-2, with D perhaps matching TRBD1 (5 bases). The V gene lost 0 bases and the J gene lost 8 bases, with 11 bases spanning the gap. Germline V gene data show CDR1 as SGHNT and CDR2 as YYREEE (reference sequence). There are 13 residues in the CDR3. The CDR3 sequence: CASSLAGLEGYTF. The CDR3 DNA reads as TGTGCCAGCAGCTTGGCAGGGCTGGAAGGCTACACCTTC.

The CDR3 spells CASSPGTGSGNTIYF. As DNA, the CDR3 is TGTGCCAGCAGCCCAGGGACAGGGTCTGGAAACACCATATATTTT. V gene TRBV9 combines with J gene TRBJ1-3, with TRBD1 matching 9 bases. V lost 4 bases to trimming and J lost 1 base; unmatched junction nucleotides: 3. The CDR3 loop spans 15 amino acids. Germline CDR1 and CDR2: SGDLS and YYNGEE.

V and J are TRBV5-6 and TRBJ1-6; no clear D gene. Germline loops: CDR1 SGHDT, CDR2 YYEEEE. CDR3 length: 15 residues. The germline V and J ends were trimmed by 4 bases and 3 bases, with 11 bases remaining between them. DNA of the CDR3: TGTGCCAGCAGCCTGGAGGGAGTCTATAATTCACCCCTCCACTTT. Translating gives CASSLEGVYNSPLHF. Filled out from reference TRBV5-6 and TRBJ1-6, the complete variable domain reads DAGVTQSPTHLIKTRGQQVTLRCSPKSGHDTVSWYQQALGQGPQFIFQYYEEEERQRGNFPDRFSGHQFPNYSSELNVNALLLGDSALYLCASSLEGVYNSPLHFGNGTRLTVT.

This chain links TRBV10-1 with TRBJ2-7; 7 bases align to TRBD1. Germline CDR1 WNHNN, CDR2 SYGVQD (reference sequence). V lost 2 bases and J lost 2; bases outside the gene matches: 12. This CDR3 contains 17 residues. CDR3 loop: CASSEIETGLTTYEQYF. Written as DNA, the CDR3 is TGCGCCAGCAGTGAGATTGAGACAGGGCTTACCACCTACGAGCAGTACTTC.

V usage is TRBV5-6 and J usage is TRBJ2-7; 7 bases are shared with TRBD2. With V trimmed by 0 bases and J by 2 bases, 2 bases remained unmatched. Germline-derived CDR1 and CDR2 are SGHDT and YYEEEE. This CDR3 contains 14 residues. This CDR3 reads CASSLVAGAYEQYF. The CDR3 DNA reads TGTGCCAGCAGCTTGGTTGCGGGAGCCTACGAGCAGTACTTC.

V gene TRBV6-6 combines with J gene TRBJ1-6, with 7 bases aligning to TRBD1. The V segment lost 4 bases and the J segment 13 bases; nucleotides outside the gene matches: 10. The CDR3 length is 14 residues. From germline, CDR1 is MNHNY and CDR2 SVGAGI (reference sequence). CDR3 region: CASSLNRGSVPLHF. For the CDR3, the DNA is TGTGCCAGCAGTTTAAACAGGGGCTCAGTCCCCCTCCACTTT.

This chain joins TRBV27 and TRBJ2-3, with TRBD1 as a possible D gene (5 bases). The CDR3 has 15 residues. CDR1 and CDR2 (germline): MNHEY, SMNVEV (reference sequence). Trimming shortened V by 4 bases and J by 1 base, and 12 bases separated the two germline ends. The CDR3 protein is CASSSRQQGTDTQYF. As DNA, the CDR3 is TGTGCCAGCAGTTCCCGACAACAGGGCACAGATACGCAGTATTTT.

Only one count was recorded for this clone. The chain recombines TRBV6-5 with TRBJ1-2; TRBD1 matches 9 bases. Trimming took 6 bases from V and 1 from J; bases not matched to a gene: 6. CDR3 length: 15 residues. The germline gives CDR1 MNHEY, CDR2 SVGAGI. CDR3 region: CASRPGTGNNYGYTF. CDR3 sequence (DNA): TGTGCCAGCAGGCCGGGGACAGGGAATAACTATGGCTACACCTTC.

V is TRBV5-1 and J is TRBJ1-1, with unresolved D. The CDR3 loop spans 13 amino acids. Trimming shortened V by 0 bases and J by 3 bases, and 6 bases separated the two germline ends. Germline V gene data show CDR1 as SGHRS and CDR2 as YFSETQ. The chain's CDR3 is CASSLVGYTEAFF. The CDR3 DNA reads TGCGCCAGCAGCTTGGTGGGCTACACTGAAGCTTTCTTT.